The T cell receptor (beta chain) described here comes from a study of T-cell memory formation after mild COVID-19. Overall study: TCR clusters were mostly confined to one donor each.

This clonotype was seen only a few times. Constant-segment-primed 5'RACE gave TCR alpha and TCR beta cDNA libraries with sample barcodes and UMIs. TCRdb called the 5' RACE reads again in MiXCR, with one record for every CDR3 protein. There are about 180,000 distinct CDR3 sequences in the sample; approximately 18% occur only once, and 3% to 4% lies in the top ten. From germline, CDR1 is MGHRA and CDR2 YSYEKL. V was clipped by 3 bases and J by 2 bases, with 11 bases between them. The CDR3 is made up of 15 amino acids. The chain combines TRBV4-1 with TRBJ1-5; no clear D. Sequences were obtained from PBMCs or a T cell subset sorted from them (not recorded which). The sequence was collected from a man aged 18 to 30 who had mild COVID-19 (a few samples of this study predate the infection). Cell type and time point are not known. The CDR3 region is CASSQRDGGNQPQHF. The DNA of the CDR3 is TGCGCCAGCAGCCAGAGGGATGGGGGCAATCAGCCCCAGCATTTT.